The 3 T cell receptor beta chains below come from one sample, sequenced in a study of blood T cell repertoires in COVID-19 (dated by TCRdb to 2018 to 2021). Library generation was performed with the immunoSEQ multiplex PCR assay. Imported from immuneACCESS, the table was reduced by TCRdb to in-frame sequences with V and J called. These copies leave out some clones; in studies compared against another copy, an unresolved V gene accounts for under half, and the cause of the remainder is not known. The sample table shows about 75,000 clones, and more than 75% are seen once. The ten largest clones take up 15% to 20% of the sample. What was sequenced was peripheral blood. The receptors were gathered from a human donor in a cohort sampled during active COVID-19.

In its sample, this clone was seen once. V and J are TRBV19 and TRBJ1-6; TRBD1 matches 9 bases. Trimming removed 7 bases from V and 0 bases from J; junction bases left unmatched: 7. The CDR3 is 17 amino acids. Per the germline V gene, CDR1 is LNHDA and CDR2 is SQIVND (reference sequence). CDR3 loop: CASKDRGGSSYNSPLHF. The CDR3 DNA follows: TGTGCCAGTAAGGACAGGGGCGGCAGCTCCTATAATTCACCCCTCCACTTT.

The chain has TRBV4-1 and TRBJ2-5, with 7 nucleotides matching TRBD2. The germline CDR1 and CDR2 sequences are MGHRA and YSYEKL. The V gene end was trimmed by 2 bases and the J gene end by 2 bases; junction bases not matched to a gene: 8. The CDR3 runs to 16 residues. The CDR3 sequence is CASSQPRRGTQETQYF. The DNA of the CDR3 is TGCGCCAGCAGCCAACCCCGGCGGGGGACTCAAGAGACCCAGTACTTC.

V gene TRBV3-1 (or the pseudogene TRBV3-2) combines with J gene TRBJ2-5; TRBD2 aligns across 9 bases. Looked up from germline, CDR1 is LGHDT and CDR2 is YNNKEL (reference sequence). Unmatched junction bases numbered 6, after V lost 0 bases and J lost 4 bases. The CDR3 has 16 residues. CDR3 protein: CASSQELRGGLETQYF. CDR3 coding DNA: TGTGCCAGCAGCCAAGAGTTGCGGGGGGGCCTAGAGACCCAGTACTTC.